Listed below are T cell receptor beta chains from one sample, sequenced in a study of CD8+CD57+ T cells in acquired aplastic anemia. TCRdb reprocessed the reads with MiXCR, giving one entry per CDR3 protein. The repertoire consists of fewer than 200,000 distinct CDR3 sequences, with over 55% occurring once and the leading ten covering 35% to 50%. The sample taken for sequencing was sorted CD4+, CD8+, or CD8+CD57+ T cells (not recorded which) from PBMCs. These receptor sequences come from a human donor with aplastic anemia. The CDR3 runs from the conserved cysteine through the conserved F or W. Each record gives: clone size, V gene, J gene, D gene, CDR3 protein, CDR3 DNA. D genes are given only for firm matches. Expanded clones are given a class, and other clones once, few, many or no size at all.

abundance: .; v_gene: TRBV10-1; j_gene: TRBJ1-1; d_gene: .; CDR3aa: CASSVAGEEGTEAFF; CDR3nt: TGCGCCAGCAGTGTAGCAGGGGAGGAGGGCACTGAAGCTTTCTTT
abundance: .; v_gene: TRBV29-1; j_gene: TRBJ2-7; d_gene: .; CDR3aa: CSVPRWVGEQYF; CDR3nt: TGCAGCGTTCCAAGGTGGGTGGGCGAGCAGTACTTC
abundance: .; v_gene: TRBV25-1; j_gene: TRBJ1-1; d_gene: .; CDR3aa: CASSELIGGNTEAFF; CDR3nt: TGTGCCAGCAGTGAATTAATAGGAGGGAACACTGAAGCTTTCTTT
abundance: .; v_gene: TRBV7-9; j_gene: TRBJ1-6; d_gene: TRBD1; CDR3aa: CASSPPRDRDNSPLHF; CDR3nt: TGTGCCAGCAGTCCCCCCCGGGACAGGGATAATTCACCCCTCCACTTT
abundance: .; v_gene: TRBV20-1; j_gene: TRBJ2-7; d_gene: .; CDR3aa: CSARVPASEQYF; CDR3nt: TGCAGCGCTCGGGTCCCCGCAAGCGAGCAGTACTTC
abundance: .; v_gene: TRBV20-1; j_gene: TRBJ2-3; d_gene: .; CDR3aa: CSALPTVDTQYF; CDR3nt: TGCAGTGCCCTTCCCACGGTTGATACGCAGTATTTT
abundance: .; v_gene: TRBV9; j_gene: TRBJ1-1; d_gene: .; CDR3aa: CASSRGPTSEAFF; CDR3nt: TGTGCCAGCAGCCGGGGGCCGACGAGTGAAGCTTTCTTT
abundance: few; v_gene: TRBV24-1; j_gene: TRBJ2-7; d_gene: .; CDR3aa: CATSDQRTHEQYF; CDR3nt: TGTGCCACCAGTGACCAGCGGACCCACGAGCAGTACTTC
abundance: .; v_gene: TRBV2; j_gene: TRBJ2-5; d_gene: .; CDR3aa: CASSGLRGETQYF; CDR3nt: TGTGCCAGCAGTGGTCTGCGAGGAGAGACCCAGTACTTC
abundance: .; v_gene: TRBV7-9; j_gene: TRBJ2-7; d_gene: TRBD1; CDR3aa: CASSRDRVGEQYF; CDR3nt: TGTGCCAGCAGCCGGGACAGGGTAGGCGAGCAGTACTTC
abundance: once; v_gene: TRBV9; j_gene: TRBJ2-5; d_gene: TRBD2; CDR3aa: CASSFGLDGETQYF; CDR3nt: TGTGCCAGCAGCTTTGGACTAGATGGAGAGACCCAGTACTTC
abundance: .; v_gene: TRBV7-2; j_gene: TRBJ2-5; d_gene: .; CDR3aa: CASSLPEGVETQYF; CDR3nt: TGTGCCAGCAGCCTTCCGGAAGGGGTAGAGACCCAGTACTTC
abundance: .; v_gene: TRBV25-1; j_gene: TRBJ1-2; d_gene: .; CDR3aa: CASSEWEAPLYGYTF; CDR3nt: TGTGCCAGCAGTGAATGGGAGGCGCCCCTCTATGGCTACACCTTC
abundance: many; v_gene: TRBV19; j_gene: TRBJ2-5; d_gene: .; CDR3aa: CASSIGTEEETQYF; CDR3nt: TGTGCCAGTAGTATAGGGACAGAGGAAGAGACCCAGTACTTC
abundance: .; v_gene: TRBV7-9; j_gene: TRBJ1-1; d_gene: .; CDR3aa: CASSLVGMRNTEAFF; CDR3nt: TGTGCCAGCAGCTTAGTAGGGATGAGGAACACTGAAGCTTTCTTT
abundance: once; v_gene: TRBV15; j_gene: TRBJ2-1; d_gene: .; CDR3aa: CATSRDAGVSSYNEQFF; CDR3nt: TGTGCCACCAGCAGAGATGCAGGGGTGAGCTCCTACAATGAGCAGTTCTTC
abundance: many; v_gene: TRBV6-4; j_gene: TRBJ2-3; d_gene: TRBD2; CDR3aa: CASSAASGRSDTQYF; CDR3nt: TGTGCCAGCAGTGCAGCCAGCGGGAGATCAGATACGCAGTATTTT
abundance: .; v_gene: TRBV10-1; j_gene: TRBJ2-7; d_gene: TRBD1; CDR3aa: CARGGGYEQYF; CDR3nt: TGCGCCCGAGGGGGCGGCTACGAGCAGTACTTC
abundance: few; v_gene: TRBV10-3; j_gene: TRBJ2-7; d_gene: TRBD1; CDR3aa: CAISGTGGSYEQYF; CDR3nt: TGTGCCATCAGTGGGACAGGGGGTAGCTACGAGCAGTACTTC
abundance: .; v_gene: TRBV24-1; j_gene: TRBJ2-5; d_gene: TRBD2; CDR3aa: CATSDLTSGGAGETQYF; CDR3nt: TGTGCCACCAGTGATCTGACTAGCGGGGGGGCGGGAGAGACCCAGTACTTC
abundance: .; v_gene: TRBV10-1; j_gene: TRBJ2-1; d_gene: .; CDR3aa: CASSDNNEQFF; CDR3nt: TGCGCCAGCAGTGACAACAATGAGCAGTTCTTC
abundance: once; v_gene: TRBV9; j_gene: TRBJ1-2; d_gene: .; CDR3aa: CASSVEGYGYTF; CDR3nt: TGTGCCAGCAGCGTCGAGGGCTATGGCTACACCTTC
abundance: .; v_gene: TRBV24-1; j_gene: TRBJ2-7; d_gene: .; CDR3aa: CATSDGPYEQYF; CDR3nt: TGTGCCACCAGTGATGGACCGTACGAGCAGTACTTC
abundance: .; v_gene: TRBV2; j_gene: TRBJ2-7; d_gene: .; CDR3aa: CASRDSVEVAYEQYF; CDR3nt: TGTGCCAGCAGAGACAGCGTGGAAGTAGCCTACGAGCAGTACTTC
abundance: .; v_gene: TRBV12-3/TRBV12-4; j_gene: TRBJ2-7; d_gene: .; CDR3aa: CASSFVIYEQYF; CDR3nt: TGTGCCAGCAGTTTTGTAATTTACGAGCAGTACTTC
abundance: .; v_gene: TRBV5-6; j_gene: TRBJ1-2; d_gene: .; CDR3aa: CASSSDGQYGYTF; CDR3nt: TGTGCCAGCAGCTCGGACGGACAGTATGGCTACACCTTC
abundance: .; v_gene: TRBV4-3; j_gene: TRBJ2-7; d_gene: .; CDR3aa: CASSQYGGAYEQYF; CDR3nt: TGCGCCAGCAGCCAATATGGGGGTGCATACGAGCAGTACTTC
abundance: .; v_gene: TRBV20-1; j_gene: TRBJ1-1; d_gene: TRBD1; CDR3aa: CSATDRVDFF; CDR3nt: TGCAGTGCAACGGACAGGGTAGATTTCTTT
abundance: .; v_gene: TRBV7-9; j_gene: TRBJ1-3; d_gene: .; CDR3aa: CASSLIHGNTIYF; CDR3nt: TGTGCCAGCAGCTTAATTCACGGAAACACCATATATTTT
abundance: few; v_gene: TRBV5-5; j_gene: TRBJ1-6; d_gene: .; CDR3aa: CASSLEATGNSPLHF; CDR3nt: TGTGCCAGCAGCTTGGAGGCCACGGGGAATTCACCCCTCCACTTT
abundance: .; v_gene: TRBV7-2; j_gene: TRBJ2-7; d_gene: .; CDR3aa: CASSRKTGYEQYF; CDR3nt: TGTGCCAGCAGCCGAAAAACTGGGTACGAGCAGTACTTC